This TCR beta chain was obtained from a study of blood T cell repertoires in COVID-19. At the level of the study: Spain, Italy and the United States supplied samples that represented acute and convalescent COVID-19.

Germline V gene lookup returns CDR1 LNHNV and CDR2 YYDKDF (reference sequence). This CDR3 spans 15 amino acids. The V gene end was trimmed by 3 bases and the J gene end by 4 bases; junction bases not matched to a gene: 5. This table comes from immunoSEQ multiplex PCR, and its TCRdb copy is limited to in-frame clones, with some not included. This repertoire shows hundreds of thousands of clones, roughly nine tenths found once; its top ten account for around 3%. The TCR comes from a woman under 40 with COVID-19, enrolled during active disease. The chain uses TRBV15 and TRBJ1-1, with TRBD1 matching over 10 bases. The sample taken for sequencing was peripheral blood. Written as DNA, the CDR3 is TGTGCCACCAGCAGGCCCGGACAGGGGGGCACTGAAGCTTTCTTT. Its protein product is CATSRPGQGGTEAFF.